This record looks at one T cell receptor beta chain sequence and its context. What it recognizes is unknown. Time point denoted: after neoadjuvant nivolumab, at surgical resection. This sample was taken from a study of neoadjuvant anti-PD-1 for oral cavity cancer. The repertoire was sequenced with immunoSEQ multiplex PCR; TCRdb's copy has only in-frame clones and lacks some. The sample lists about 7,800 clones, 55% to 70% occurring once. Study-level findings and limits: Treg/Th17 ratio rose with pretreatment blood and fell with post-treatment tumor TCRbeta clonality.

The CDR3 totals 14 residues. With V trimmed by 9 bases and J by 4 bases, 7 bases remained unmatched. Germline CDR1 reads SGHRS; CDR2 reads YFSETQ. This receptor was obtained from a person aged 35-79 years with oral cavity squamous cell carcinoma. The chain joins TRBV5-1 to TRBJ2-3, with 11 bases fitting TRBD1. Here the sequenced sample was PBMCs, taken after nivolumab (anti-PD-1) treatment. The CDR3 sequence is CAIARTGGSDTQYF. In DNA form, the CDR3 reads TGCGCCATCGCCCGGACAGGGGGCTCAGATACGCAGTATTTT.